This T cell receptor beta chain was captured by sequencing in a study of CD8+ T cells in alopecia areata. Investigators isolated RNA and reverse transcribed it into cDNA to act as the sequencing template. Sequencing was performed with immunoSEQ multiplex PCR; in TCRdb, only in-frame clones are kept and a portion is missing. The data show 200,000 to 250,000 clones, approximately 61% seen once. Trimming stripped 9 bases from V and 0 bases from J, with 12 bases between. The CDR3 spans 13 residues. CDR1 and CDR2 (germline): SGDLS, YYNGEE. The V gene is TRBV9, the J gene TRBJ1-1; D is possibly TRBD1 (5 bases). The TCR comes from a human donor with alopecia areata. The material was CD4+ T cells sorted from blood, obtained at week 0. This CDR3 is CATSGGLNTEAFF. CDR3 nucleotide sequence: TGTGCCACCTCTGGGGGTCTGAACACTGAAGCTTTCTTT.